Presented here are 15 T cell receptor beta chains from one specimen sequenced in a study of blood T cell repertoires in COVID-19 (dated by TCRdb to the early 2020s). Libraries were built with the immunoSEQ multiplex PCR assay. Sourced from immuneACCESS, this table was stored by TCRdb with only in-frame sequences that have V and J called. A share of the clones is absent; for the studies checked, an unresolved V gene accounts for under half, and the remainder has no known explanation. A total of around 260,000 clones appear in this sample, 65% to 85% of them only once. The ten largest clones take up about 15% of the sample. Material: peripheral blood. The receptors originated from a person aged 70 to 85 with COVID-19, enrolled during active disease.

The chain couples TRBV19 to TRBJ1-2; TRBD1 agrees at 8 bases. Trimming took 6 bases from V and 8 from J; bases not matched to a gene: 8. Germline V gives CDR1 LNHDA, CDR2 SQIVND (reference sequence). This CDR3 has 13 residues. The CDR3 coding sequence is TGTGCCAGTAGCCAGGGGGCCTTTTCCGGCTACACCTTC. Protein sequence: CASSQGAFSGYTF.

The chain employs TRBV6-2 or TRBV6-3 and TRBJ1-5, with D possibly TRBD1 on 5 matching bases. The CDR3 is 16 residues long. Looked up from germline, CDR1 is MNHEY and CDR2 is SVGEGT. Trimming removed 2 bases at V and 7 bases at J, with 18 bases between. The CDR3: CASSYGRGNIGQPQHF. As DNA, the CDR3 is TGTGCCAGCAGTTACGGTAGGGGAAACATAGGGCAGCCCCAGCATTTT.

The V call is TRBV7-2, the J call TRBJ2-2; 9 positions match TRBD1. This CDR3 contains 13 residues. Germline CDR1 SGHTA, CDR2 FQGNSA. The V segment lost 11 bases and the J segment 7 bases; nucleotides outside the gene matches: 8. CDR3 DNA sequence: TGTGCCTCGGGACAGGGTTTTATCGGGGAGCTGTTTTTT. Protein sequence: CASGQGFIGELFF.

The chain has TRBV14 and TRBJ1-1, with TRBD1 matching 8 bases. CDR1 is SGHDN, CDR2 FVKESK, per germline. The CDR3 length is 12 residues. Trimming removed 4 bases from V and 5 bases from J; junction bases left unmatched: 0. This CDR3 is CASSRTGTEAFF. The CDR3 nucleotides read TGTGCCAGCAGCCGGACAGGGACTGAAGCTTTCTTT.

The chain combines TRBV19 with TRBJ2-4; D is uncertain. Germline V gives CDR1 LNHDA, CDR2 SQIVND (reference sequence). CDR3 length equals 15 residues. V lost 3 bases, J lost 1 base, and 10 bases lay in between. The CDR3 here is CASSIRLMAKNIQYF. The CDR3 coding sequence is TGTGCCAGTAGTATTCGACTGATGGCCAAAAACATTCAGTACTTC.

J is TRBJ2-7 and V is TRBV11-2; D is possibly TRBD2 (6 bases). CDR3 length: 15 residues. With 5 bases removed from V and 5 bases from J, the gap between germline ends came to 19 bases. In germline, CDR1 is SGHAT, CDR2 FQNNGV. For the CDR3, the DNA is TGTGCCAGCAGCGTGGTTCGGGCGGGAAAGAACGAGCAGTACTTC. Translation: CASSVVRAGKNEQYF.

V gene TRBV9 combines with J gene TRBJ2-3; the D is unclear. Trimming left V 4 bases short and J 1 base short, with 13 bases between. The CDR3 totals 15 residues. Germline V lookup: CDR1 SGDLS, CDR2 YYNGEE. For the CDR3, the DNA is TGTGCCAGCAGCCCCCGGGTACCCCGCACAGATACGCAGTATTTT. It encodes CASSPRVPRTDTQYF.

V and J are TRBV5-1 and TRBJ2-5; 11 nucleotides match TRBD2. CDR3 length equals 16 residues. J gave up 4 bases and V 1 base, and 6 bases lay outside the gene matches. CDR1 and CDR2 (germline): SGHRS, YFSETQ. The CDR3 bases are TGCGCCAGCAGCTTGAATAGCGGGGGGGCCGGAGAGACCCAGTACTTC. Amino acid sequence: CASSLNSGGAGETQYF.

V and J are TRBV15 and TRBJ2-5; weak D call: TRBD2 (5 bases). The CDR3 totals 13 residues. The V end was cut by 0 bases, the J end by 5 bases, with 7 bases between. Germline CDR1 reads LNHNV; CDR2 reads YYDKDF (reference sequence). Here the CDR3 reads CATSRDTRETQYF. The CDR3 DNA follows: TGTGCCACCAGCAGAGACACTAGGGAGACCCAGTACTTC.

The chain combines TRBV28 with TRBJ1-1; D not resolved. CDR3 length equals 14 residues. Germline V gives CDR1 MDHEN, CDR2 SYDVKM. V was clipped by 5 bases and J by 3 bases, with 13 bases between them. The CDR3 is CASSPSPRHTEAFF. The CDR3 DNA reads TGTGCCAGCAGTCCGAGCCCCAGGCACACTGAAGCTTTCTTT.

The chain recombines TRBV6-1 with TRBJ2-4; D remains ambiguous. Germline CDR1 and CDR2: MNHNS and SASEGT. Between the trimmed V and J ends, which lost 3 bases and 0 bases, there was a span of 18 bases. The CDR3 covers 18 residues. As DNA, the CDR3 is TGTGCCAGCAGTGAGGCCGGGTCCTACCTCCTAGCCAAAAACATTCAGTACTTC. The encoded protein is CASSEAGSYLLAKNIQYF.

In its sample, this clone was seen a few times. CDR3 loop: CASSGGGFNQPQHF. The CDR3, as DNA: TGTGCCAGCAGTGGGGGGGGTTTCAATCAGCCCCAGCATTTT. This rearrangement joins TRBV28 to TRBJ1-5, with D maybe TRBD1 (5 bases). This CDR3 spans 14 amino acids. Trimming took 5 bases from V and 3 from J, leaving 11 bases between them. Germline CDR1 reads MDHEN; CDR2 reads SYDVKM. Based on the CDR3 plus reference TRBV28 and TRBJ1-5, the full variable domain is DVKVTQSSRYLVKRTGEKVFLECVQDMDHENMFWYRQDPGLGLRLIYFSYDVKMKEKGDIPEGYSVSREKKERFSLILESASTNQTSMYLCASSGGGFNQPQHFGDGTRLSIL.

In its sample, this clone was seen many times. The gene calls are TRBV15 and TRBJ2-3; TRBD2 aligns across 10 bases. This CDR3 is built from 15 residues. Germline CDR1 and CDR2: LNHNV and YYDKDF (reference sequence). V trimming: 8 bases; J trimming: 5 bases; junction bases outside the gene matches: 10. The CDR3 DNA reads TGTGCCACCGGGGCTAGCGGGGGAAAGTTAGATACGCAGTATTTT. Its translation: CATGASGGKLDTQYF.

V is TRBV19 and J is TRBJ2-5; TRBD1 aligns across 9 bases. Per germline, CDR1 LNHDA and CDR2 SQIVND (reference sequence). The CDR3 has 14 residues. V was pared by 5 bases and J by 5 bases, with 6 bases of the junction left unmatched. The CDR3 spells CASSQDRGVETQYF. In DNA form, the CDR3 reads TGTGCCAGTAGTCAGGACAGGGGAGTCGAGACCCAGTACTTC.

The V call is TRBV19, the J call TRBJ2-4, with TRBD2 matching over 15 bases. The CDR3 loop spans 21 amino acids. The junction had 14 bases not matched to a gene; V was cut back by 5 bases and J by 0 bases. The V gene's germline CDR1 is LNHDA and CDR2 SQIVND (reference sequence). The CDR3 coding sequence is TGTGCCAGTAGTCCCTCCCGGGCCGGACTAGCGGGGGGGCGAGCCAAAAACATTCAGTACTTC. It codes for CASSPSRAGLAGGRAKNIQYF.